The sequence of this T cell receptor beta chain was determined in a study of shared clonotypes between healthy human individuals. Overall study context: CD8 memory received one plate per donor, CD8 naive two, CD4 memory three and CD4 naive three.

The CDR3 length is 13 residues. V was pared by 1 base and J by 5 bases, with 7 bases between. Germline lookup yields CDR1 SGHRS and CDR2 YFSETQ. Study results and limitations: What limited the represented genetic and exposure-history diversity was the small number of donors.

The table came from immunoSEQ multiplex PCR; TCRdb's copy has only in-frame clones and leaves some out. This table has about 340,000 clones, around 70% appearing once. Remarks on this clone: Its antigen is undetermined.

The V and J genes are TRBV5-1 and TRBJ2-1, with TRBD1 as a possible D gene (5 bases). The source is a man aged 25 to 40 in good health. Sequenced input: memory CD4+ T cells sorted from blood. This sample's subset: CD45RA-negative fraction. DNA of the CDR3: TGCGCCAGCAGCTTGATGGGGCACAATGAGCAGTTCTTC. It yields the protein CASSLMGHNEQFF.